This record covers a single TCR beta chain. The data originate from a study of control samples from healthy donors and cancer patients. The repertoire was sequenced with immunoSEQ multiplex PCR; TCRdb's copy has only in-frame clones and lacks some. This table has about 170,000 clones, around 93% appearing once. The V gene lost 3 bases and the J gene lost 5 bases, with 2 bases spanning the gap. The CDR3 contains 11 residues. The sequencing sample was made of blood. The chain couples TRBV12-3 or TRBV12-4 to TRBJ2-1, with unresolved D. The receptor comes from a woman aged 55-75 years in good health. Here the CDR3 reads CASSFDNEQFF. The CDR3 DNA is TGTGCCAGCAGTTTTGACAATGAGCAGTTCTTC.